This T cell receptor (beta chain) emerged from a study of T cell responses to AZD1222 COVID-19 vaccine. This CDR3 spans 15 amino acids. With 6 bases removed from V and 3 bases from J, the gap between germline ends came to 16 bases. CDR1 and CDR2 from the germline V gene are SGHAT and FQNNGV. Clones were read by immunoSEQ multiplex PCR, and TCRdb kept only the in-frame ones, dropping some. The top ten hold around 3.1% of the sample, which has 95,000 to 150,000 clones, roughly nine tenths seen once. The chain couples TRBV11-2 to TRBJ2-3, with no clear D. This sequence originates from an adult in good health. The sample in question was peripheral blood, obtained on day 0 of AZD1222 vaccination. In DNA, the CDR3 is TGTGCCAGCAGTTCCAACCAACCCTTTACAGATACGCAGTATTTT. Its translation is CASSSNQPFTDTQYF.